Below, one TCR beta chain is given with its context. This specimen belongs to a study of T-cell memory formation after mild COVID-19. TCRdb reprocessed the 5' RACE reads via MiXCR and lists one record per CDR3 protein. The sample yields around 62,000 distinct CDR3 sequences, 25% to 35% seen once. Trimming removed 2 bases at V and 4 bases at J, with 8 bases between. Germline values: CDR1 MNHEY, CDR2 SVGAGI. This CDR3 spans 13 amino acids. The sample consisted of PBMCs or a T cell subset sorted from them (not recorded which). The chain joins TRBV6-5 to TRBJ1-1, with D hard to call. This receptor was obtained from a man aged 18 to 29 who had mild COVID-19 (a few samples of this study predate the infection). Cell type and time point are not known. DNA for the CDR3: TGTGCCAGCAGTTACGCGTACAGCACTGAAGCTTTCTTT. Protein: CASSYAYSTEAFF.